These 25 T cell receptor beta chains were sequenced from one sample in a study of blood T cell repertoires in COVID-19. Sequenced by immunoSEQ multiplex PCR; TCRdb stores in-frame clones only, minus some. The table records about 360,000 clones, around nine tenths of them present only once. The sample consisted of peripheral blood. Receptors originate from a human donor in a cohort sampled during active COVID-19.

The rearrangement joins TRBV27 to TRBJ2-5; 7 nucleotides match TRBD1. The CDR3 runs 14 residues. Trimming cost V 0 bases and J 4 bases; bases outside gene matches: 2. Germline assignment: CDR1 MNHEY and CDR2 SMNVEV (reference sequence). CDR3 protein: CASSLSRGLETQYF. The CDR3, as DNA: TGTGCCAGCAGTTTATCGAGGGGGCTAGAGACCCAGTACTTC.

The V gene is TRBV2, the J gene TRBJ2-7, with 7 bases lining up with TRBD1. CDR3 length equals 16 residues. From germline, CDR1 is SNHLY and CDR2 FYNNEI. J lost 4 bases, V lost 0 bases, and 9 bases had no gene match. The CDR3 nucleotides read TGTGCCAGCAGTGAAGCGGTAGGGGGCGCCCCTTACGAGCAGTACTTC. Amino acids: CASSEAVGGAPYEQYF.

This clone was seen once. The gene calls are TRBV15 and TRBJ2-3, with a tentative D call TRBD2 (5 bases). V was pared by 11 bases and J by 1 base, with 13 bases between. The germline V gene encodes CDR1 LNHNV and CDR2 YYDKDF (reference sequence). This CDR3 is 13 amino acids long. For the CDR3, the DNA is TGTGCCGCCGGGGTCCCCGGCACAGATACGCAGTATTTT. Its protein is CAAGVPGTDTQYF.

The V gene is TRBV6-1, the J gene TRBJ1-2, with D hard to call. Trimming cost V 2 bases and J 4 bases, with 5 bases left between them. This CDR3 spans 12 amino acids. Per germline, CDR1 MNHNS and CDR2 SASEGT. CDR3 sequence: CASSENSYGYTF. In DNA, the CDR3 is TGTGCCAGCAGTGAAAACTCCTATGGCTACACCTTC.

V is TRBV19 and J is TRBJ1-2; 10 bases align to TRBD1. Germline trimming cut 3 bases from V and 7 bases from J; bases unmatched to any gene: 2. Germline-derived CDR1 and CDR2 are LNHDA and SQIVND (reference sequence). The CDR3 runs 13 residues. This chain's CDR3 is CASSMGQGFGYTF. CDR3 DNA sequence: TGTGCCAGTAGTATGGGACAGGGGTTTGGCTACACCTTC. Supplemented by reference TRBV19 and TRBJ1-2, the full variable domain reads DGGITQSPKYLFRKEGQNVTLSCEQNLNHDAMYWYRQDPGQGLRLIYYSQIVNDFQKGDIAEGYSVSREKKESFPLTVTSAQKNPTAFYLCASSMGQGFGYTFGSGTRLTVV.

CDR3 in amino acids: CASSQDSSGGPGEQFF. CDR3 nucleotide sequence: TGCGCCAGCAGCCAAGATTCGTCGGGAGGGCCGGGGGAGCAGTTCTTC. This chain uses TRBV4-1 with TRBJ2-1, with TRBD2 matching 8 bases. V lost 0 bases and J lost 10; bases outside the gene matches: 11. CDR1 and CDR2 from the germline V gene are MGHRA and YSYEKL. The CDR3 is 16 amino acids.

This clone occurred a few times. The chain uses TRBV29-1 and TRBJ2-5, with TRBD1 as a possible D gene (7 bases). With 4 bases removed from V and 5 bases from J, the gap between germline ends came to 14 bases. Per the germline V gene, CDR1 is SQVTM and CDR2 is ANQGSEA. CDR3 length equals 13 residues. The CDR3 bases are TGCAGCGTTGCAGGAGGGGGCGTGGAGACCCAGTACTTC. Encoded protein: CSVAGGGVETQYF.

This clone occurred a few times. The chain is built from TRBV5-6 and TRBJ1-5, with D uncertain. Trimming took 0 bases from V and 7 from J, leaving 8 bases between them. This CDR3 comprises 13 residues. The germline CDR1 and CDR2 sequences are SGHDT and YYEEEE. The CDR3 DNA reads as TGTGCCAGCAGCTTGGGGTACGGGCAGCCCCAGCATTTT. Translation gives CASSLGYGQPQHF.

This chain links TRBV20-1 with TRBJ1-1, with D hard to call. The CDR3 runs to 11 residues. CDR1 is DFQATT, CDR2 SNEGSKA, per germline (reference sequence). V was shortened by 5 bases and J by 11 bases, with 15 bases between the two germline ends. The CDR3 coding sequence is TGCAGTGCTTACCCTGAACCCGGGGCTTTCTTT. Its translation: CSAYPEPGAFF.

V and J are TRBV15 and TRBJ2-2; the D gene is possibly TRBD2 (5 bases). The CDR3 is 16 residues long. The ends were cut back, 1 base at V and 1 base at J, with 10 bases in the middle. Germline CDR1 LNHNV, CDR2 YYDKDF (reference sequence). The CDR3 DNA reads TGTGCCACCAGCAGAGTCGGGAAGGGGAACACCGGGGAGCTGTTTTTT. Its translation is CATSRVGKGNTGELFF.

V and J are TRBV30 and TRBJ2-5, with a tentative D call TRBD1 (6 bases). This CDR3 has 13 amino acids. Trimming left V 5 bases short and J 4 bases short, with 14 bases between. CDR1 GTSNPN and CDR2 SVGIG come from the germline V gene (reference sequence). CDR3 amino acids: CAWAITGLETQYF. For the CDR3, the DNA is TGTGCCTGGGCGATTACAGGGTTAGAGACCCAGTACTTC.

The chain combines TRBV14 with TRBJ2-7, with 10 bases aligning to TRBD2. The junction had 6 bases not matched to a gene; V was cut back by 0 bases and J by 4 bases. The CDR3 loop spans 16 amino acids. CDR1 SGHDN and CDR2 FVKESK come from the germline V gene. The DNA for the CDR3 is TGTGCCAGCAGCCAAGATAGCGGGGGGTTCAAGTACGAGCAGTACTTC. Translated, it gives CASSQDSGGFKYEQYF.

The chain recombines TRBV7-2 with TRBJ2-7; D unclear. The CDR3 extends over 12 amino acids. Germline loops: CDR1 SGHTA, CDR2 FQGNSA. V was clipped by 3 bases and J by 3 bases, with 6 bases between them. CDR3 sequence reads: CASSFPLYEQYF. The CDR3 DNA reads TGTGCCAGCAGCTTCCCCCTCTACGAGCAGTACTTC.

The chain combines TRBV6-5 with TRBJ2-3; 14 bases are a match to TRBD2. The CDR3 is 15 residues long. After removal of 5 bases from V and 5 bases from J, the junction contained 3 bases not matched to a gene. Germline loops: CDR1 MNHEY, CDR2 SVGAGI. The CDR3 DNA is TGTGCCAGCAGTCCGGGACTAGCGGGAGTAGATACGCAGTATTTT. Its protein is CASSPGLAGVDTQYF.

This chain uses TRBV30 with TRBJ2-7, with 7 bases lining up with TRBD1. This CDR3 is built from 16 residues. With V trimmed by 2 bases and J by 2 bases, 12 bases remained unmatched. Germline CDR1 and CDR2: GTSNPN and SVGIG (reference sequence). DNA of the CDR3: TGTGCCTGGAGTAAGAACCTCGGGACAGAGACCTACGAGCAGTACTTC. Translating gives CAWSKNLGTETYEQYF.

The rearrangement links TRBV6-5 to TRBJ1-3; the D gene is possibly TRBD1 (5 bases). V was clipped by 2 bases and J by 7 bases, with 12 bases between them. This CDR3 contains 14 residues. Germline-derived CDR1 and CDR2 are MNHEY and SVGAGI. CDR3: CASSYGQGYNTIYF. For the CDR3, the DNA is TGTGCCAGCAGTTACGGCCAGGGTTATAACACCATATATTTT.

The chain is built from TRBV9 and TRBJ2-7, with 8 bases aligning to TRBD1. Unmatched junction bases numbered 8, after V lost 0 bases and J lost 3 bases. The CDR3 length is 16 residues. The V gene's germline CDR1 is SGDLS and CDR2 YYNGEE. The CDR3 loop is CASSVDETGESYEQYF. In DNA, the CDR3 is TGTGCCAGCAGCGTAGACGAGACAGGGGAGAGCTACGAGCAGTACTTC.

The chain is built from TRBV6-5 and TRBJ1-4; tentatively, D is TRBD1 (5 bases). The CDR3 is 14 amino acids. Germline V gene lookup returns CDR1 MNHEY and CDR2 SVGAGI. V shed 10 bases and J shed 4 bases, with 16 bases lying between them. The CDR3, as DNA: TGTGCCACGTGGGAGGGGAGGGGTAATGAAAAACTGTTTTTT. Translated: CATWEGRGNEKLFF.

V gene TRBV24-1 combines with J gene TRBJ2-3; TRBD1 matches at 12 bases. Germline CDR1 KGHDR, CDR2 SFDVKD. This CDR3 comprises 15 residues. The junction had 3 bases not matched to a gene; V was cut back by 5 bases and J by 4 bases. CDR3 residues: CATSAGTGGADTQYF. CDR3 sequence (DNA): TGTGCCACCAGTGCTGGGACAGGGGGCGCAGATACGCAGTATTTT.

The chain is built from TRBV18 and TRBJ2-3, with TRBD2 as a possible D gene (5 bases). The CDR3 covers 15 residues. Trimming left V 7 bases short and J 0 bases short, with 14 bases between. Germline CDR1 reads KGHSH; CDR2 reads LQKENI. CDR3 loop: CASWGERPSTDTQYF. CDR3 nucleotide sequence: TGTGCCAGCTGGGGAGAGCGGCCTAGCACAGATACGCAGTATTTT.

The J gene is TRBJ2-1, the V gene TRBV3-1 (or the pseudogene TRBV3-2); the match to TRBD2 covers 7 bases. Per the germline V gene, CDR1 is LGHDT and CDR2 is YNNKEL (reference sequence). V dropped 4 bases and J dropped 15; count of bases not matched to a gene: 12. This CDR3 comprises 13 residues. The CDR3 nucleotides read TGTGCCAGCAGCCCCACCCGGGGGGTCCCGGGGTTCTTC. Its protein product is CASSPTRGVPGFF.

V usage is TRBV12-3 or TRBV12-4 and J usage is TRBJ2-1; a weak D match, TRBD1 (6 bases). The CDR3 consists of 13 residues. Trimming took 2 bases from V and 14 from J, leaving 16 bases between them. The CDR3 coding sequence is TGTGCCAGCAGTTTATCAGGGACATCCCTTGAGTTCTTC. Protein sequence: CASSLSGTSLEFF.

The chain joins TRBV18 to TRBJ2-3; 10 bases agree with TRBD2. The CDR3 consists of 17 residues. Trimming at V came to 1 base and at J to 2 bases, leaving 6 bases not matched to a gene. CDR1 is KGHSH and CDR2 is LQKENI in the germline V gene. CDR3 region: CASSPRPAGGTTDTQYF. As DNA, the CDR3 is TGTGCCAGCTCACCACGGCCAGCGGGGGGGACCACAGATACGCAGTATTTT.

The chain employs TRBV18 and TRBJ2-7; 7 bases agree with TRBD2. In germline, CDR1 is KGHSH, CDR2 LQKENI. The junction had 7 bases not matched to a gene; V was cut back by 2 bases and J by 6 bases. The CDR3 is 14 residues long. This chain's CDR3 is CASSPLGGLGEQYF. In nucleotides, the CDR3 is TGTGCCAGCTCACCATTGGGAGGGCTGGGCGAGCAGTACTTC.

The V and J genes are TRBV18 and TRBJ2-3; possibly TRBD2 for D (6 bases). Germline values: CDR1 KGHSH, CDR2 LQKENI. The CDR3 sequence is 15 residues long. V was clipped by 3 bases and J by 2 bases, with 12 bases between them. The CDR3 is CASSPGLGSTDTQYF. CDR3 nucleotides: TGTGCCAGCTCACCGGGACTTGGGTCCACAGATACGCAGTATTTT. The complete variable domain, with remaining parts taken from reference TRBV18 and TRBJ2-3, reads NAGVMQNPRHLVRRRGQEARLRCSPMKGHSHVYWYRQLPEEGLKFMVYLQKENIIDESGMPKERFSAEFPKEGPSILRIQQVVRGDSAAYFCASSPGLGSTDTQYFGPGTRLTVL.